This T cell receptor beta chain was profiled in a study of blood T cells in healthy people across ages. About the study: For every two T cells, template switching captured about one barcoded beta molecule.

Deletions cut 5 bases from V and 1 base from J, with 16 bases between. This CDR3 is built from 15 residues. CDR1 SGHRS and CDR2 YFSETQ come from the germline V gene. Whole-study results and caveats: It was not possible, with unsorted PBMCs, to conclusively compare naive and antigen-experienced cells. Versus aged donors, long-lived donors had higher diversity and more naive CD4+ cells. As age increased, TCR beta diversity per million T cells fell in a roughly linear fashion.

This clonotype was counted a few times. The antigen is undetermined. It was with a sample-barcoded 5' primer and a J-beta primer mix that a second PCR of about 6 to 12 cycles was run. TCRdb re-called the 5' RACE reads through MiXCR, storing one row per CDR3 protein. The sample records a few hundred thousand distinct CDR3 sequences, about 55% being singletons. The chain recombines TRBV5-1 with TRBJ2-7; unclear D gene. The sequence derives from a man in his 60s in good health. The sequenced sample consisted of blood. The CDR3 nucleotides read TGCGCCAGCAGTTCTCGCGGATCCCAATCCTACGAGCAGTACTTC. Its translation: CASSSRGSQSYEQYF. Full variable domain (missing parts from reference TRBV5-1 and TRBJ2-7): KAGVTQTPRYLIKTRGQQVTLSCSPISGHRSVSWYQQTPGQGLQFLFEYFSETQRNKGNFPGRFSGRQFSNSRSEMNVSTLELGDSALYLCASSSRGSQSYEQYFGPGTRLTVT.